The 32 T cell receptor beta chains listed next were all sequenced from one sample in a study of blood T cell repertoires in COVID-19. TCRdb's copy holds only in-frame clones and misses some; the assay was immunoSEQ multiplex PCR. The sample has over 150,000 clones, 83% seen once. Sequencing was carried out using peripheral blood. These receptors came from a woman between 55 and 75 years old with COVID-19, enrolled during active disease.

The chain couples TRBV6-5 to TRBJ1-2, with TRBD1 identical over 12 bases. Per the germline V gene, CDR1 is MNHEY and CDR2 is SVGAGI. With V trimmed by 2 bases and J by 8 bases, 6 bases remained unmatched. The CDR3 has 15 amino acids. The CDR3, as DNA: TGTGCCAGCAGTTACGGGACAGGGGGCGCGGAAGGCTACACCTTC. This encodes CASSYGTGGAEGYTF.

This clone was detected only a few times. The rearrangement joins TRBV4-2 to TRBJ1-5, with 7 positions matching TRBD1. V lost 4 bases, J lost 5 bases, and 5 bases stayed unmatched. Germline V gene lookup returns CDR1 LGHNA and CDR2 YNFKEQ. The CDR3 length is 14 residues. The CDR3 here is CASSRPGGDQPQHF. In DNA, the CDR3 is TGTGCCAGCAGCCGCCCAGGGGGTGATCAGCCCCAGCATTTT.

The chain carries TRBV14 and TRBJ2-3; D may be TRBD1 (6 bases). CDR3 size: 16 residues. Trimming cost V 3 bases and J 4 bases, with 17 bases left between them. Germline lookup yields CDR1 SGHDN and CDR2 FVKESK. CDR3 nucleotide sequence: TGTGCCAGCAGCCAGCTTATAGGGGGAATCTCAGATACGCAGTATTTT. Its translation: CASSQLIGGISDTQYF.

The V call is TRBV19, the J call TRBJ1-1; a weak D match, TRBD1 (6 bases). Germline CDR1 and CDR2: LNHDA and SQIVND (reference sequence). The CDR3 consists of 12 residues. V was trimmed by 5 bases and J by 6 bases, leaving 10 bases between them. The CDR3 DNA reads as TGTGCCAGTAGTCATGGGGGCCCTGAAGCTTTCTTT. Protein product: CASSHGGPEAFF.

This chain joins TRBV18 and TRBJ1-5, with D unresolved. The V end lost 5 bases, the J end lost 0 bases, and 11 bases lay between the germline ends. CDR1 KGHSH and CDR2 LQKENI come from the germline V gene. CDR3 length: 15 amino acids. The CDR3 loop reads CASSAEAVSNQPQHF. In DNA, the CDR3 is TGTGCCAGCTCAGCCGAGGCCGTTAGCAATCAGCCCCAGCATTTT.

The chain combines TRBV12-5 with TRBJ2-6; 8 positions match TRBD1. The length of the CDR3 is 18 residues. The ends lost 5 bases at V and 0 bases at J; junction bases unmatched: 9. Germline V CDR1 and CDR2: LGHNT, FRNRAP. The DNA of the CDR3 is TGTGCTAGTGGTCTTCGGACAGGGAGAGCCTCTGGGGCCAACGTCCTGACTTTC. Protein product: CASGLRTGRASGANVLTF.

The chain joins TRBV5-6 to TRBJ1-2; 9 bases are a match to TRBD1. The CDR3 loop spans 15 amino acids. Germline assignment: CDR1 SGHDT and CDR2 YYEEEE. V was clipped by 4 bases and J by 3 bases; unmatched bases: 7. CDR3: CASSTTGGADYGYTF. CDR3 sequence (DNA): TGTGCCAGCAGCACTACAGGGGGCGCAGACTATGGCTACACCTTC.

This rearrangement joins TRBV5-1 to TRBJ2-5; D might be TRBD2 (5 bases). The CDR3 sequence is 14 residues long. Trimming stripped 3 bases from V and 4 bases from J, with 13 bases between. In germline, CDR1 is SGHRS, CDR2 YFSETQ. The CDR3 is CASSSDSAPETQYF. CDR3 bases: TGCGCCAGCAGCTCGGACTCGGCTCCAGAGACCCAGTACTTC.

J is TRBJ1-5 and V is TRBV6-5; a weak D match, TRBD1 (6 bases). Trimming took off 6 bases at V and 2 bases at J, with 14 bases between the two ends. The CDR3 sequence is 15 residues long. Germline assignment: CDR1 MNHEY and CDR2 SVGAGI. CDR3 nucleotides: TGTGCCAGCAGGATAGACCCAGGGGGCAATCAGCCCCAGCATTTT. Its protein product is CASRIDPGGNQPQHF.

This chain joins TRBV9 and TRBJ2-7; 12 bases align to TRBD2. Trimming cost V 4 bases and J 0 bases; bases outside gene matches: 11. The CDR3 runs 18 residues. CDR1 SGDLS and CDR2 YYNGEE come from the germline V gene. Written as DNA, the CDR3 is TGTGCCAGCAGCCCCCCGACTAGCGGGAGACTTTTCTCCTACGAGCAGTACTTC. This gives the protein CASSPPTSGRLFSYEQYF.

The genes are TRBV19 and TRBJ1-5, with D tentatively TRBD1 (5 bases). The CDR3 consists of 15 residues. V was trimmed by 1 base and J by 1 base, leaving 8 bases between them. Germline CDR1 is LNHDA and CDR2 is SQIVND (reference sequence). CDR3 loop: CASSIVQESNQPQHF. CDR3 coding DNA: TGTGCCAGTAGTATAGTACAGGAGAGCAATCAGCCCCAGCATTTT.

Details on this clone: The junction does not match germline at one end; this may be a read error. The chain recombines TRBV2 with TRBJ1-3; the D is unclear. Germline V gives CDR1 SNHLY, CDR2 FYNNEI. The CDR3 is 14 amino acids. This chain's CDR3 is CAGSIGVSGNTIYF. The CDR3 region has the DNA TGTGCCGGCAGCATCGGGGTCTCTGGAAACACCATATATTTT. Together with reference TRBV2 and TRBJ1-3, the CDR3 gives the full variable domain: EPEVTQTPSHQVTQMGQEVILRCVPISNHLYFYWYRQILGQKVEFLVSFYNNEISEKSEIFDDQFSVERPDGSNFTLKIRSTKLEDSAMYFCAGSIGVSGNTIYFGEGSWLTVV.

This clone was seen a handful of times. This rearrangement joins TRBV4-2 to TRBJ1-4; D gene unclear. The CDR3 has 15 amino acids. V was cut by 2 bases and J by 8 bases, with 15 bases left in between. Germline CDR1 LGHNA, CDR2 YNFKEQ. The CDR3 bases are TGTGCCAGCAGCCAACCCGACCGTCCGGAGGAAAAACTGTTTTTT. It specifies CASSQPDRPEEKLFF.

This rearrangement joins TRBV4-1 to TRBJ2-1, with a tentative D call TRBD1 (6 bases). CDR3 length: 14 residues. Germline assignment: CDR1 MGHRA and CDR2 YSYEKL. V lost 4 bases and J lost 3, with 10 bases in between. The CDR3 bases are TGCGCCAGCAGCCCCACGGACAGCTACAATGAGCAGTTCTTC. It encodes CASSPTDSYNEQFF.

V gene TRBV9 combines with J gene TRBJ2-1; the match to TRBD2 covers 8 bases. Germline trimming cut 3 bases from V and 7 bases from J; bases unmatched to any gene: 6. Germline V gene lookup returns CDR1 SGDLS and CDR2 YYNGEE. CDR3 size: 14 residues. This chain's CDR3 is CASSARAGDNEQFF. CDR3 coding DNA: TGTGCCAGCAGCGCCAGAGCGGGAGATAATGAGCAGTTCTTC.

The chain employs TRBV12-3 or TRBV12-4 and TRBJ1-1; weak D call: TRBD1 (5 bases). CDR3 length equals 12 residues. V was cut by 7 bases and J by 8 bases, with 14 bases left in between. DNA of the CDR3: TGTGCCAGCACCCCCCCCAAGGGGGAAGCTTTCTTT. This codes for CASTPPKGEAFF.

The chain is built from TRBV30 and TRBJ1-6, with D unclear. Looked up from germline, CDR1 is GTSNPN and CDR2 is SVGIG (reference sequence). Deletions cut 4 bases from V and 4 bases from J, with 8 bases between. This CDR3 is built from 13 residues. The CDR3 DNA reads TGTGCCTGGACTATCCAATATAATTCACCCCTCCACTTT. Translated: CAWTIQYNSPLHF.

The chain recombines TRBV5-4 with TRBJ1-1; no reliable D call. CDR3 size: 14 residues. The germline CDR1 and CDR2 sequences are SGHNT and YYREEE (reference sequence). Trimming took 0 bases from V and 1 from J, leaving 7 bases between them. The DNA for the CDR3 is TGTGCCAGCAGCTTGGCAGTACGGAACACTGAAGCTTTCTTT. Protein sequence: CASSLAVRNTEAFF.

This sequence joins TRBV28 and TRBJ2-1; D might be TRBD1 (7 bases). The CDR3 runs to 17 residues. Germline V CDR1 and CDR2: MDHEN, SYDVKM. The V gene lost 5 bases and the J gene lost 0 bases, with 17 bases spanning the gap. Here the CDR3 reads CASSPSAGGYSYNEQFF. The CDR3 nucleotides are TGTGCCAGCAGTCCTTCCGCAGGGGGGTACTCCTACAATGAGCAGTTCTTC.

The rearrangement joins TRBV15 to TRBJ2-7, with 9 bases that match TRBD1. V lost 0 bases to trimming and J lost 4 bases; unmatched junction nucleotides: 7. The germline V gene encodes CDR1 LNHNV and CDR2 YYDKDF (reference sequence). CDR3 size: 16 residues. This CDR3 is CATSREIGQGSYEQYF. The CDR3 coding sequence is TGTGCCACCAGCAGAGAGATTGGACAGGGGTCTTACGAGCAGTACTTC.

The gene calls are TRBV11-3 and TRBJ1-1; tentative D call: TRBD1 (5 bases). The germline V and J ends were trimmed by 5 bases and 3 bases, with 13 bases remaining between them. CDR1 SGHNT and CDR2 YENEEA come from the germline V gene. This CDR3 spans 14 amino acids. DNA for the CDR3: TGTGCCAGCAGCCTTCAGGGCATCGACACTGAAGCTTTCTTT. Protein product: CASSLQGIDTEAFF.

The V call is TRBV7-2, the J call TRBJ2-1; 7 bases line up with TRBD2. Germline V gene lookup returns CDR1 SGHTA and CDR2 FQGNSA. The CDR3 runs to 15 residues. Trimming took 2 bases from V and 2 from J; bases not matched to a gene: 3. CDR3 in DNA: TGTGCCAGCAGCTTATGGGGGGGTACCTACAATGAGCAGTTCTTC. Protein product: CASSLWGGTYNEQFF.

The chain links TRBV11-3 to TRBJ2-2; 9 bases fit TRBD1. The V gene end was trimmed by 1 base and the J gene end by 7 bases; junction bases not matched to a gene: 7. Germline CDR1 SGHNT, CDR2 YENEEA. This CDR3 region has 16 residues. The CDR3 reads CASSLGKDRGIGELFF. CDR3 bases: TGTGCCAGCAGCTTAGGGAAGGACAGGGGTATCGGGGAGCTGTTTTTT.

The V gene is TRBV29-1, the J gene TRBJ2-3; D gene ambiguous. Germline V gene lookup returns CDR1 SQVTM and CDR2 ANQGSEA. Trimming left V 3 bases short and J 2 bases short, with 9 bases between. The CDR3 loop spans 13 amino acids. The CDR3 spells CSVEISATDTQYF. CDR3 bases: TGCAGCGTTGAGATCAGCGCCACAGATACGCAGTATTTT.

The V call is TRBV6-5, the J call TRBJ1-1; D may be TRBD1 (6 bases). V was trimmed by 4 bases and J by 1 base, leaving 10 bases between them. In germline, CDR1 is MNHEY, CDR2 SVGAGI. CDR3 length: 14 residues. CDR3 in amino acids: CASSWGQPNTEAFF. The DNA of the CDR3 is TGTGCCAGCAGTTGGGGACAACCGAACACTGAAGCTTTCTTT.

This rearrangement joins TRBV7-8 to TRBJ1-3; D is unresolved. Germline lookup yields CDR1 SGHVS and CDR2 FQNEAQ. The V gene lost 2 bases and the J gene lost 4 bases, with 15 bases spanning the gap. The CDR3 extends over 16 amino acids. The CDR3, as DNA: TGTGCCAGCAGCTTATCGCCCGGGAGGACCGGAAACACCATATATTTT. Translated: CASSLSPGRTGNTIYF.

This clone was seen more than once but under ten times. The CDR3 protein is CASRPLGQGRANYGYTF. The CDR3 region has the DNA TGTGCCAGCAGGCCGCTTGGACAGGGGAGGGCTAACTATGGCTACACCTTC. The chain has TRBV7-9 and TRBJ1-2; 9 nucleotides line up with TRBD1. Germline values: CDR1 SEHNR, CDR2 FQNEAQ (reference sequence). This CDR3 has 17 amino acids. V trimming: 6 bases; J trimming: 0 bases; junction bases outside the gene matches: 11.

V usage is TRBV2 and J usage is TRBJ2-1; TRBD2 matches 9 bases. V lost 6 bases, J lost 3 bases, and 6 bases stayed unmatched. CDR3 size: 15 residues. Per germline, CDR1 SNHLY and CDR2 FYNNEI. DNA of the CDR3: TGTGCCAGCAGGGATAGCGGGAGATTCTACAATGAGCAGTTCTTC. Its translation: CASRDSGRFYNEQFF.

This chain connects TRBV7-8 to TRBJ2-1; 8 positions match TRBD2. The V segment lost 1 base and the J segment 10 bases; nucleotides outside the gene matches: 9. CDR1 is SGHVS and CDR2 is FQNEAQ in the germline V gene. The CDR3 spans 15 residues. The CDR3: CASSLVLAGSREQFF. DNA for the CDR3: TGTGCCAGCAGCTTAGTCTTAGCGGGGTCCAGGGAGCAGTTCTTC. The full variable domain, its missing parts supplied by reference TRBV7-8 and TRBJ2-1, is GAGVSQSPRYKVAKRGQDVALRCDPISGHVSLFWYQQALGQGPEFLTYFQNEAQLDKSGLPSDRFFAERPEGSVSTLKIQRTQQEDSAVYLCASSLVLAGSREQFFGPGTRLTVL.

This chain links TRBV5-5 with TRBJ2-7; D ambiguous. The V and J ends lost 4 bases and 3 bases respectively, with 11 bases between them. Looked up from germline, CDR1 is SGHKS and CDR2 is YYEKEE (reference sequence). This CDR3 has 13 amino acids. The CDR3 nucleotides read TGTGCCAGCAGCGCGCGAACTTACTACGAGCAGTACTTC. It translates to CASSARTYYEQYF.

The chain couples TRBV5-1 to TRBJ2-3; 11 bases align to TRBD2. The CDR3 runs 17 residues. Germline V gene data show CDR1 as SGHRS and CDR2 as YFSETQ. Losses at the gene ends were 4 bases for V and 4 bases for J; bases not matched to a gene: 11. The CDR3 protein is CASSRLTSGSGADTQYF. CDR3 in DNA: TGCGCCAGCAGCAGGTTAACTAGCGGGAGCGGGGCAGATACGCAGTATTTT.

In its sample, this clone was seen a few times. The rearrangement uses TRBV13 and TRBJ2-3, with D tentatively TRBD2 (5 bases). V was pared by 5 bases and J by 2 bases, with 20 bases between. This CDR3 spans 17 amino acids. CDR1 PRHDT and CDR2 FYEKMQ come from the germline V gene (reference sequence). The CDR3 loop reads CASSLRVTGRYTDTQYF. In DNA, the CDR3 is TGTGCCAGCAGCCTCCGGGTAACGGGAAGATACACAGATACGCAGTATTTT. The variable domain in full, completed from reference TRBV13 and TRBJ2-3, reads AAGVIQSPRHLIKEKRETATLKCYPIPRHDTVYWYQQGPGQDPQFLISFYEKMQSDKGSIPDRFSAQQFSDYHSELNMSSLELGDSALYFCASSLRVTGRYTDTQYFGPGTRLTVL.